This T cell receptor (beta chain) was identified in a study of blood T cell repertoires in COVID-19. Study at large: The United States, Italy and Spain provided the acute and convalescent COVID-19 samples. Sources were T cells, B-cell-depleted T cells, or PBMCs; the material itself was cDNA or gDNA.

Libraries were prepared by immunoSEQ multiplex PCR; TCRdb keeps only in-frame clonotypes and omits some of them. The sample shows tens of thousands of clones, under 90% of them seen only once. The CDR3 contains 14 residues. The J segment lost 6 bases and the V segment lost 4 bases, leaving 7 bases of the junction unmatched. Germline CDR1 reads SGHTA; CDR2 reads FQGNSA. While infection was still active, Seattle patients were enrolled and then followed longitudinally. This chain links TRBV7-2 with TRBJ1-2; 8 bases fit TRBD1. This clonotype was sampled from a man between 60 and 70 years old with COVID-19, enrolled during active disease. The material sequenced was peripheral blood. The CDR3 coding sequence is TGTGCCAGCAGCTCATCGACAGGGGCAAATGGCTACACCTTC. This translates into CASSSSTGANGYTF.